The 7 T cell receptor beta chains given below trace back to one sample, sequenced in a study of T cell changes during pregnancy in multiple sclerosis. The method was immunoSEQ multiplex PCR; TCRdb's version includes in-frame clones alone and lacks a portion of them. The sample includes approximately 60,000 clones, more than 75% of them seen just once. Material for sequencing was peripheral blood from another person, used as feeder cells. Receptors were obtained from a human donor whose cells served as feeder cells for cultures in a pregnancy study.

The chain is built from TRBV12-2 and TRBJ1-1; TRBD1, the table's D call, lacks a check against the DNA. TRBV12-2 is given as a pseudogene. The CDR3 runs 14 residues. The CDR3 here is CASRLANRGTEAFF. The CDR3 DNA reads TGTGCAAGTCGCTTAGCTAACAGGGGCACTGAAGCTTTCTTT.

This chain joins TRBV6-5 and TRBJ2-5; D not certain. Trimming pared 0 bases from V and 1 base from J, leaving 12 bases between. This CDR3 has 16 amino acids. Germline CDR1 reads MNHEY; CDR2 reads SVGAGI. The CDR3 is CASSYSPEITQETQYF. CDR3 nucleotides: TGTGCCAGCAGTTACTCCCCAGAGATTACCCAAGAGACCCAGTACTTC.

This clone occurred a few times. The rearrangement uses TRBV12-5 and TRBJ1-5; D unclear. V gave up 0 bases and J gave up 4 bases, with 13 bases separating them. Germline CDR1 reads LGHNT; CDR2 reads FRNRAP. The CDR3 is 16 residues long. The CDR3 DNA follows: TGTGCTAGTGGTTTGGTAATCGGACGGAATAATCAGCCCCAGCATTTT. Translating gives CASGLVIGRNNQPQHF.

The gene calls are TRBV6-5 and TRBJ1-2; 8 nucleotides match TRBD1. The V segment lost 0 bases and the J segment 6 bases; nucleotides outside the gene matches: 3. The germline CDR1 and CDR2 sequences are MNHEY and SVGAGI. The CDR3 runs 14 residues. The chain's CDR3 is CASSYSQQGDGYTF. The CDR3 nucleotides are TGTGCCAGCAGTTACTCGCAACAGGGGGATGGCTACACCTTC.

The J gene is TRBJ1-1, the V gene TRBV6-4; the D gene is possibly TRBD1 (5 bases). The germline CDR1 and CDR2 sequences are MRHNA and SNTAGT. Trimming took 8 bases from V and 4 from J, leaving 20 bases between them. The CDR3 has 15 residues. CDR3 residues: CASQTDDRGVTEAFF. DNA of the CDR3: TGTGCCAGCCAAACTGACGACCGGGGGGTCACTGAAGCTTTCTTT.

The genes are TRBV30 and TRBJ1-2; D gene unclear. This CDR3 contains 13 residues. The V gene's germline CDR1 is GTSNPN and CDR2 SVGIG (reference sequence). V gave up 2 bases and J gave up 8 bases, with 15 bases separating them. In DNA form, the CDR3 reads TGTGCCTGGAGTTTGACAAGTTTTGGCGGCTACACCTTC. Amino acid sequence: CAWSLTSFGGYTF. Based on the CDR3 plus reference TRBV30 and TRBJ1-2, the full variable domain is SQTIHQWPATLVQPVGSPLSLECTVEGTSNPNLYWYRQAAGRGLQLLFYSVGIGQISSEVPQNLSASRPQDRQFILSSKKLLLSDSGFYLCAWSLTSFGGYTFGSGTRLTVV.

The CDR3 loop reads CASSYSPQGGYEQYF. Written as DNA, the CDR3 is TGTGCCAGCAGTTACTCTCCTCAGGGCGGCTACGAGCAGTACTTC. The chain links TRBV6-5 to TRBJ2-7, with a weak D call TRBD1 (5 bases). The germline V gene has CDR1 MNHEY and CDR2 SVGAGI. V lost 0 bases to trimming and J lost 3 bases, with 12 bases between them. This CDR3 is built from 15 residues.